The 7 T cell receptor beta chains below were found in one sample sequenced in a study of lymphopenia after photon versus proton radiotherapy. Libraries were prepared by immunoSEQ multiplex PCR; TCRdb keeps only in-frame clonotypes and omits some of them. This table has about 53,000 clones, 65% to 85% appearing once. The specimen was peripheral blood, collected from a patient treated with photon-based radiotherapy. The receptor source for this set is a man aged 45-65 years with gastric cancer.

The chain has TRBV9 and TRBJ2-1; 15 bases map to TRBD2. V gave up 3 bases and J gave up 5 bases; unmatched junction bases: 15. There are 20 residues in the CDR3. Germline V CDR1 and CDR2: SGDLS, YYNGEE. CDR3 sequence: CASSGTLVGTSGRRNNEQFF. The CDR3 DNA sequence: TGTGCCAGCAGCGGGACCCTGGTTGGGACTAGCGGGAGGAGGAACAATGAGCAGTTCTTC.

This chain uses TRBV10-1 with TRBJ2-2, with a weak D call TRBD2 (6 bases). V lost 5 bases to trimming and J lost 3 bases, with 10 bases between them. The germline CDR1 and CDR2 sequences are WNHNN and SYGVQD (reference sequence). The CDR3 spans 14 residues. CDR3 amino acids: CASSWQRDTGELFF. DNA for the CDR3: TGCGCCAGCAGTTGGCAGCGGGACACCGGGGAGCTGTTTTTT.

The chain employs TRBV5-1 and TRBJ2-3, with D unclear. The CDR3 spans 15 residues. Trimming removed 0 bases from V and 0 bases from J, with 8 bases in between. Germline CDR1 reads SGHRS; CDR2 reads YFSETQ. For the CDR3, the DNA is TGCGCCAGCAGCTTGGAGGCAGCTAGCACAGATACGCAGTATTTT. Protein product: CASSLEAASTDTQYF.

The genes are TRBV6-6 and TRBJ1-5; 9 positions agree with TRBD1. Per germline, CDR1 MNHNY and CDR2 SVGAGI (reference sequence). V was pared by 2 bases and J by 2 bases, with 4 bases of the junction left unmatched. This CDR3 is 16 amino acids long. The CDR3 protein is CASSYGDREGNQPQHF. The CDR3 nucleotides read TGTGCCAGCAGTTACGGGGACAGGGAGGGCAATCAGCCCCAGCATTTT.

The chain is built from TRBV7-2 and TRBJ1-4; possible D gene TRBD1, 5 bases. The V gene lost 5 bases and the J gene lost 0 bases, with 10 bases spanning the gap. Germline CDR1 SGHTA, CDR2 FQGNSA. CDR3 length equals 15 residues. CDR3 bases: TGTGCCAGCAGCCCGGGGCAGACAACTAATGAAAAACTGTTTTTT. As protein: CASSPGQTTNEKLFF.

This chain joins TRBV25-1 and TRBJ2-1; 8 positions agree with TRBD2. The CDR3 loop spans 15 amino acids. CDR1 MGHDK and CDR2 SYGVNS come from the germline V gene. The junction had 4 bases not matched to a gene; V was cut back by 2 bases and J by 4 bases. CDR3 DNA: TGTGCCAGCAGTGAACGACTAGCGACTTACAATGAGCAGTTCTTC. This codes for CASSERLATYNEQFF.

This clone was counted once. The chain links TRBV6-5 to TRBJ1-2; tentatively, D is TRBD1 (6 bases). Germline CDR1 reads MNHEY; CDR2 reads SVGAGI. V lost 5 bases and J 5 bases, leaving 12 bases between the germline ends. This CDR3 is 13 amino acids long. The CDR3 loop is CASSNDRNYGYTF. The CDR3 DNA reads TGTGCCAGCAGTAACGACAGGAATTATGGCTACACCTTC.